Shown below are 8 T cell receptor beta chains from a single sample sequenced in a study of blood T cell repertoires in COVID-19. Generated by immunoSEQ multiplex PCR, the TCRdb table keeps only in-frame clones and is missing some. Of roughly 220,000 clones in the sample, 85% to 90% were seen once. The sequencing sample was made of PBMCs or T cells enriched from blood (not recorded which). The receptors derive from a man aged 30 to 39 who had been exposed to COVID-19.

This chain connects TRBV30 to TRBJ1-4; tentatively, D is TRBD1 (5 bases). This CDR3 is 15 amino acids long. V shed 2 bases and J shed 0 bases, with 10 bases lying between them. Germline loops: CDR1 GTSNPN, CDR2 SVGIG (reference sequence). CDR3 DNA sequence: TGTGCCTGGAGTCCGACAGCCTCAACTAATGAAAAACTGTTTTTT. Protein: CAWSPTASTNEKLFF.

The chain links TRBV18 to TRBJ1-3; unclear D gene. Germline assignment: CDR1 KGHSH and CDR2 LQKENI. The CDR3 spans 16 residues. The germline V and J ends were trimmed by 2 bases and 0 bases, with 11 bases remaining between them. The CDR3 loop is CASSPNAGSSGNTIYF. The CDR3 nucleotides are TGTGCCAGCTCACCAAACGCCGGGTCCTCTGGAAACACCATATATTTT.

The chain links TRBV7-6 to TRBJ2-1, with D possibly being TRBD1 (6 bases). Germline V lookup: CDR1 SGHVS, CDR2 FNYEAQ. Trimming shortened V by 4 bases and J by 6 bases, and 19 bases separated the two germline ends. The CDR3 is 16 residues long. CDR3 protein: CASSSFRDTPLNEQFF. The DNA of the CDR3 is TGTGCCAGCAGCTCCTTCCGGGACACACCCCTCAATGAGCAGTTCTTC.

The gene calls are TRBV5-1 and TRBJ2-2; TRBD1 matches 12 bases. This CDR3 has 19 amino acids. Germline V gene sequence: CDR1 SGHRS, CDR2 YFSETQ. Unmatched junction bases numbered 12, after V lost 2 bases and J lost 4 bases. CDR3 residues: CASSFRDRGLLVGTGELFF. CDR3 coding DNA: TGCGCCAGCAGCTTCCGGGACAGGGGGCTTTTGGTGGGCACCGGGGAGCTGTTTTTT. The complete variable domain, with remaining parts taken from reference TRBV5-1 and TRBJ2-2, reads KAGVTQTPRYLIKTRGQQVTLSCSPISGHRSVSWYQQTPGQGLQFLFEYFSETQRNKGNFPGRFSGRQFSNSRSEMNVSTLELGDSALYLCASSFRDRGLLVGTGELFFGEGSRLTVL.

This clone was seen only once. Other DNA sequences from this sample encode an identical CDR3 as well. This chain connects TRBV5-1 to TRBJ1-2, with D possibly TRBD1 on 6 matching bases. Germline V gives CDR1 SGHRS, CDR2 YFSETQ. The CDR3 is made up of 13 amino acids. Between the trimmed V and J ends, which lost 5 bases and 1 base, there was a span of 9 bases. The chain's CDR3 is CASRTDSNYGYTF. The CDR3 coding sequence is TGCGCCAGCAGAACGGACAGTAACTATGGCTACACCTTC. Based on the CDR3 plus reference TRBV5-1 and TRBJ1-2, the full variable domain is KAGVTQTPRYLIKTRGQQVTLSCSPISGHRSVSWYQQTPGQGLQFLFEYFSETQRNKGNFPGRFSGRQFSNSRSEMNVSTLELGDSALYLCASRTDSNYGYTFGSGTRLTVV.

The rearrangement joins TRBV15 to TRBJ1-2; no clear D. Germline values: CDR1 LNHNV, CDR2 YYDKDF (reference sequence). Trimming stripped 8 bases from V and 6 bases from J, with 13 bases between. The CDR3 sequence is 12 residues long. The CDR3 here is CATRSEGDGYTF. The DNA of the CDR3 is TGTGCCACCCGCTCCGAGGGCGATGGCTACACCTTC.

V and J are TRBV5-1 and TRBJ1-2, with 10 bases that match TRBD1. The CDR3 totals 15 residues. Germline assignment: CDR1 SGHRS and CDR2 YFSETQ. V dropped 1 base and J dropped 4; count of bases not matched to a gene: 4. CDR3 protein: CASSLSRTGGYGYTF. The DNA of the CDR3 is TGCGCCAGCAGCTTGAGTCGGACAGGGGGCTATGGCTACACCTTC.

This chain uses TRBV4-3 with TRBJ2-2, with D possibly being TRBD1 (7 bases). Germline CDR1 LGHNA, CDR2 YSLEER. V shed 0 bases and J shed 2 bases, with 13 bases lying between them. The CDR3 has 17 residues. CDR3 DNA sequence: TGCGCCAGCAGCCAAGAAGGAGGGACAGCAAACACCGGGGAGCTGTTTTTT. Amino acids: CASSQEGGTANTGELFF.